The 10 T cell receptor beta chains below all came from one sample that was sequenced in a study of blood T cell repertoires in COVID-19. Sequenced by immunoSEQ multiplex PCR; TCRdb stores in-frame clones only, minus some. The sample records a few hundred thousand clones, more than 65% being singletons. The sequencing sample was made of peripheral blood. These receptors came from a woman under 30 with acute or convalescent COVID-19.

This chain links TRBV3-1 (or the pseudogene TRBV3-2) with TRBJ2-1, with D tentatively TRBD1 (6 bases). From germline, CDR1 is LGHDT and CDR2 YNNKEL (reference sequence). The CDR3 spans 15 residues. V was trimmed by 1 base and J by 7 bases, leaving 14 bases between them. The CDR3 reads CASSQGFRGTNEQFF. CDR3 DNA: TGTGCCAGCAGCCAAGGTTTCAGGGGAACGAATGAGCAGTTCTTC.

This clone was counted once. The V gene is TRBV10-1, the J gene TRBJ2-1, with a possible D match to TRBD2 (5 bases). Deletions cut 0 bases from V and 10 bases from J, with 13 bases between. Germline V gene data show CDR1 as WNHNN and CDR2 as SYGVQD (reference sequence). This CDR3 is built from 14 residues. The CDR3 region is CASSESTGRREQFF. CDR3 sequence (DNA): TGCGCCAGCAGTGAGTCGACTGGGAGACGCGAGCAGTTCTTC.

This chain links TRBV5-4 with TRBJ2-7, with 11 bases identical to TRBD2. CDR3 length equals 15 residues. Germline trimming cut 3 bases from V and 5 bases from J; bases unmatched to any gene: 7. Germline CDR1 and CDR2: SGHNT and YYREEE (reference sequence). Here the CDR3 reads CASSSLAGGPHEQYF. The CDR3 region has the DNA TGTGCCAGCAGCTCCTTAGCGGGAGGGCCCCACGAGCAGTACTTC. The whole variable domain, remainder taken from reference TRBV5-4 and TRBJ2-7, is ETGVTQSPTHLIKTRGQQVTLRCSSQSGHNTVSWYQQALGQGPQFIFQYYREEENGRGNFPPRFSGLQFPNYSSELNVNALELDDSALYLCASSSLAGGPHEQYFGPGTRLTVT.

V usage is TRBV12-3 or TRBV12-4 and J usage is TRBJ2-3; D unresolved. The ends were cut back, 3 bases at V and 1 base at J, with 5 bases in the middle. The CDR3 extends over 13 amino acids. The CDR3 nucleotides read TGTGCCAGCAGTTTCCCCGGCACAGATACGCAGTATTTT. Its protein is CASSFPGTDTQYF.

V is TRBV24-1 and J is TRBJ2-1; 10 nucleotides match TRBD2. J was trimmed by 6 bases and V by 4 bases; bases with no gene match: 11. Per the germline V gene, CDR1 is KGHDR and CDR2 is SFDVKD. This CDR3 comprises 17 residues. CDR3 nucleotide sequence: TGTGCCACCAGTGAGGGGACTAGCGAGGAGTATAGCAATGAGCAGTTCTTC. Translating gives CATSEGTSEEYSNEQFF.

The chain uses TRBV4-3 and TRBJ2-1; TRBD2 matches at 7 bases. The junction had 7 bases not matched to a gene; V was cut back by 1 base and J by 4 bases. Germline V gene lookup returns CDR1 LGHNA and CDR2 YSLEER. The CDR3 sequence is 16 residues long. The CDR3 spells CASSQGTREFYNEQFF. CDR3 DNA sequence: TGCGCCAGCAGCCAAGGTACGCGGGAGTTTTACAATGAGCAGTTCTTC.

This chain joins TRBV13 and TRBJ2-1, with D possibly TRBD2 on 5 matching bases. CDR1 is PRHDT and CDR2 is FYEKMQ in the germline V gene (reference sequence). The germline V and J ends were trimmed by 5 bases and 2 bases, with 19 bases remaining between them. The CDR3 totals 17 residues. As DNA, the CDR3 is TGTGCCAGCAGCCCAGATCTTTTAGCGTCCCCCTACAATGAGCAGTTCTTC. It is translated as CASSPDLLASPYNEQFF. Filled out from reference TRBV13 and TRBJ2-1, the complete variable domain reads AAGVIQSPRHLIKEKRETATLKCYPIPRHDTVYWYQQGPGQDPQFLISFYEKMQSDKGSIPDRFSAQQFSDYHSELNMSSLELGDSALYFCASSPDLLASPYNEQFFGPGTRLTVL.

The chain employs TRBV19 and TRBJ1-5; D remains ambiguous. There are 15 residues in the CDR3. The ends were cut back, 3 bases at V and 2 bases at J, with 11 bases in the middle. Germline V CDR1 and CDR2: LNHDA, SQIVND (reference sequence). Here the CDR3 DNA reads TGTGCCAGTAGTATGTACGGGTTTGGCAATCAGCCCCAGCATTTT. Its translation: CASSMYGFGNQPQHF.

This chain connects TRBV6-5 to TRBJ2-1; D is perhaps TRBD2 (6 bases). V shed 6 bases and J shed 5 bases, with 17 bases lying between them. The CDR3 runs to 15 residues. In germline, CDR1 is MNHEY, CDR2 SVGAGI. The CDR3 DNA sequence: TGTGCCAGCAGATCGTACCGGGGGATAAACAATGAGCAGTTCTTC. This translates into CASRSYRGINNEQFF.

This chain connects TRBV6-4 to TRBJ2-1, with D maybe TRBD2 (6 bases). The CDR3 has 16 amino acids. CDR1 and CDR2 from the germline V gene are MRHNA and SNTAGT. V was shortened by 0 bases and J by 7 bases, with 16 bases between the two germline ends. The CDR3, as DNA: TGTGCCAGCAGTGACTCGCAACTTGGGGCGGGGAATGAGCAGTTCTTC. It codes for CASSDSQLGAGNEQFF.